These 28 T cell receptor beta chains were sequenced from one sample in a study of blood T cells in healthy people across ages. The use of a sample-barcoded 5' primer and a J-beta primer mix characterized a second PCR of 7 to 11 cycles. TCRdb ran MiXCR on the 5' RACE reads and lists one entry per CDR3 protein. The repertoire holds about 1.1 million distinct CDR3 sequences, with more than 30% as singletons. The material sequenced was blood. The receptors derive from a man aged 18 to 35 in good health.

V usage is TRBV20-1 and J usage is TRBJ2-1; D uncertain. V lost 6 bases, J lost 4 bases, and 16 bases lay in between. This CDR3 spans 14 amino acids. Germline values: CDR1 DFQATT, CDR2 SNEGSKA (reference sequence). CDR3 sequence: CSAPGSTVYNEQFF. The CDR3 DNA is TGCAGTGCCCCCGGGTCCACGGTTTACAATGAGCAGTTCTTC.

This clonotype was recorded a few times. This chain uses TRBV7-2 with TRBJ2-2; D gene uncertain. Deletions cut 0 bases from V and 5 bases from J, with 7 bases between. CDR3 length: 14 residues. Germline CDR1 is SGHTA and CDR2 is FQGNSA. CDR3 in amino acids: CASSLAVETGELFF. As DNA, the CDR3 is TGTGCCAGCAGCTTAGCAGTAGAGACCGGGGAGCTGTTTTTT.

A few counts support this clonotype. The chain recombines TRBV2 with TRBJ2-1, with D possibly TRBD2 on 6 matching bases. V lost 0 bases and J 7 bases, leaving 7 bases between the germline ends. The germline CDR1 and CDR2 sequences are SNHLY and FYNNEI. CDR3 length: 13 amino acids. CDR3 nucleotides: TGTGCCAGCAGTGAAGCGCGGGGAAATGAGCAGTTCTTC. It translates to CASSEARGNEQFF.

Concerning this clonotype itself: A much larger clone lies a single base off, so this may be a read error. The rearrangement joins TRBV6-6 to TRBJ1-6, with TRBD1 matching 9 bases. The CDR3 contains 16 residues. Germline lookup yields CDR1 MNHNY and CDR2 SVGAGI (reference sequence). With 6 bases clipped from V and 0 bases from J, the junction kept 3 bases outside the gene matches. The CDR3 DNA reads TGTGCCAGCAGCGGACAGGGGAGCTCCTATAATTCACCCCTCCACTTT. This sequence encodes CASSGQGSSYNSPLHF.

This clonotype has only a few counts. CDR3 coding DNA: TGCAGCGGGGACGACCACAATGAGCAGTACTTC. As protein: CSGDDHNEQYF. The V call is TRBV29-1, the J call TRBJ2-7; D possibly matches TRBD1 or TRBD2 (5 bases each). The CDR3 length is 11 residues. Trimming took 7 bases from V and 7 from J, leaving 14 bases between them. Per the germline V gene, CDR1 is SQVTM and CDR2 is ANQGSEA.

The sample holds one count of this clonotype. The V gene is TRBV6-2 or TRBV6-3, the J gene TRBJ2-7; unclear D gene. The V gene lost 5 bases and the J gene lost 7 bases, with 21 bases spanning the gap. CDR1 is MNHEY and CDR2 is SVGEGT in the germline V gene. This CDR3 contains 15 residues. The CDR3 here is CASSNEESSYNEQYF. The CDR3 DNA reads as TGTGCCAGCAGTAACGAGGAGAGCTCCTACAATGAGCAGTACTTC.

The gene calls are TRBV7-2 and TRBJ2-3, with D hard to call. Between the trimmed V and J ends, which lost 6 bases and 2 bases, there was a span of 21 bases. The CDR3 is made up of 17 amino acids. CDR1 is SGHTA, CDR2 FQGNSA, per germline. CDR3 DNA: TGTGCCAGCAGACTAACTGCAGCTGAAGCACCCACAGATACGCAGTATTTT. It is translated as CASRLTAAEAPTDTQYF.

V gene TRBV29-1 combines with J gene TRBJ1-1; TRBD1 matches 7 bases. Germline assignment: CDR1 SQVTM and CDR2 ANQGSEA. This CDR3 region has 14 residues. V trimming: 2 bases; J trimming: 3 bases; junction bases outside the gene matches: 6. CDR3 loop: CSVEKGAGYTEAFF. The CDR3 DNA follows: TGCAGCGTTGAAAAGGGGGCAGGGTACACTGAAGCTTTCTTT.

The J gene is TRBJ2-3, the V gene TRBV4-3; D could derive from TRBD1 or TRBD2 (5 bases each). Germline assignment: CDR1 LGHNA and CDR2 YSLEER. CDR3 size: 15 residues. V was clipped by 1 base and J by 6 bases, with 14 bases between them. The CDR3 sequence: CASSQGTNWRDTQYF. For the CDR3, the DNA is TGCGCCAGCAGCCAAGGGACAAATTGGAGGGATACGCAGTATTTT.

The J gene is TRBJ1-2, the V gene TRBV7-9, with 7 bases that match TRBD1. The CDR3 covers 15 residues. From germline, CDR1 is SEHNR and CDR2 FQNEAQ (reference sequence). V shed 1 base, J shed 8 bases, and the junction held 10 bases outside the gene matches. CDR3 nucleotide sequence: TGTGCCAGCAGCTTAGTGGCTATGGGACAGAAGGGCTACACCTTC. Protein sequence: CASSLVAMGQKGYTF.

The chain recombines TRBV6-2 or TRBV6-3 with TRBJ2-2; no reliable D call. Trimming left V 0 bases short and J 8 bases short, with 10 bases between. The germline V gene has CDR1 MNHEY and CDR2 SVGEGT. CDR3 size: 14 residues. The CDR3 DNA reads as TGTGCCAGCAGTTACTCCCAGCCTGCGGGGGAGCTGTTTTTT. It is translated as CASSYSQPAGELFF.

This clonotype was observed a single time. This chain links TRBV7-9 with TRBJ1-2, with 7 bases matching TRBD1. V was pared by 5 bases and J by 0 bases, with 9 bases of the junction left unmatched. The germline V gene has CDR1 SEHNR and CDR2 FQNEAQ (reference sequence). The CDR3 consists of 16 residues. Written as DNA, the CDR3 is TGTGCCAGCAGCCTATTATTCACAGGGGCTAACTATGGCTACACCTTC. Translated: CASSLLFTGANYGYTF.

V and J are TRBV20-1 and TRBJ1-5; D not resolved. CDR3 size: 15 residues. Trimming removed 0 bases at V and 1 base at J, with 10 bases between. Per the germline V gene, CDR1 is DFQATT and CDR2 is SNEGSKA (reference sequence). CDR3 DNA: TGCAGTGCTAGAGATAGTGAGACCAGCAATCAGCCCCAGCATTTT. This encodes CSARDSETSNQPQHF.

V usage is TRBV3-1 and J usage is TRBJ2-3; 11 bases line up with TRBD2. With 4 bases clipped from V and 6 bases from J, the junction kept 9 bases outside the gene matches. The CDR3 loop spans 16 amino acids. Germline values: CDR1 LGHDT, CDR2 YNNKEL (reference sequence). CDR3 nucleotide sequence: TGTGCCAGCAGCCGAATAATAGCGGGGGGGCACGATACGCAGTATTTT. Translating it yields CASSRIIAGGHDTQYF.

In its sample, this clonotype was seen a few times. In nucleotides, the CDR3 is TGCAGTGCCTCCCACCGGGACAACTATGGCTACACCTTC. Protein: CSASHRDNYGYTF. The rearrangement uses TRBV20-1 and TRBJ1-2; D is possibly TRBD1 (5 bases). The CDR3 length is 13 residues. The ends were cut back, 6 bases at V and 2 bases at J, with 13 bases in the middle. Germline CDR1 DFQATT, CDR2 SNEGSKA (reference sequence).

This chain connects TRBV15 to TRBJ1-5; the D gene is possibly TRBD1 (6 bases). Germline V gene data show CDR1 as LNHNV and CDR2 as YYDKDF (reference sequence). The CDR3 has 16 residues. Deletions cut 0 bases from V and 0 bases from J, with 9 bases between. Here the CDR3 DNA reads TGTGCCACCAGCAGAGAGGACAGCTATAGCAATCAGCCCCAGCATTTT. Protein: CATSREDSYSNQPQHF.

This chain uses TRBV20-1 with TRBJ2-7, with D possibly being TRBD2 (6 bases). Germline CDR1 DFQATT, CDR2 SNEGSKA (reference sequence). The CDR3 consists of 14 residues. V was pared by 3 bases and J by 2 bases, with 14 bases between. The CDR3 reads CSARNAGSPYEQYF. In DNA, the CDR3 is TGCAGTGCTAGGAACGCGGGAAGCCCCTACGAGCAGTACTTC.

The chain combines TRBV7-9 with TRBJ2-1; 7 bases map to TRBD1. Losses at the gene ends were 4 bases for V and 5 bases for J; bases not matched to a gene: 11. CDR1 is SEHNR and CDR2 is FQNEAQ in the germline V gene (reference sequence). This CDR3 contains 16 residues. CDR3 loop: CASSYPGGSVNNEQFF. Here the CDR3 DNA reads TGTGCCAGCAGCTACCCAGGGGGTAGTGTTAACAATGAGCAGTTCTTC.

The genes are TRBV20-1 and TRBJ2-3; D remains unclear. V shed 2 bases and J shed 0 bases, with 9 bases lying between them. This CDR3 is 14 amino acids long. Germline assignment: CDR1 DFQATT and CDR2 SNEGSKA (reference sequence). In nucleotides, the CDR3 is TGCAGTGCTAGACACAGCTCTAGCACAGATACGCAGTATTTT. Protein product: CSARHSSSTDTQYF.

This clonotype was counted only a few times. The rearrangement joins TRBV28 to TRBJ2-5; 9 bases agree with TRBD2. Germline values: CDR1 MDHEN, CDR2 SYDVKM. The CDR3 contains 13 residues. The ends lost 6 bases at V and 4 bases at J; junction bases unmatched: 3. CDR3 bases: TGTGCCAGCAGGCCGGGACTAGCAGAGACCCAGTACTTC. It encodes CASRPGLAETQYF.

This chain uses TRBV7-2 with TRBJ1-5; possible D gene TRBD1, 5 bases. The ends were cut back, 3 bases at V and 6 bases at J, with 9 bases in the middle. The germline gives CDR1 SGHTA, CDR2 FQGNSA. The CDR3 sequence is 13 residues long. The CDR3: CASSFWGSQPQHF. The CDR3 nucleotides are TGTGCCAGCAGCTTTTGGGGGTCTCAGCCCCAGCATTTT.

The chain couples TRBV9 to TRBJ1-2; weak D call: TRBD1 (5 bases). Germline V gene lookup returns CDR1 SGDLS and CDR2 YYNGEE. The CDR3 loop spans 12 amino acids. V was clipped by 0 bases and J by 8 bases, with 8 bases between them. CDR3 coding DNA: TGTGCCAGCAGCGTAGGAAGGGGAGGCTACACCTTC. Its protein product is CASSVGRGGYTF.

The V call is TRBV11-2, the J call TRBJ2-3, with no clear D. V lost 0 bases and J lost 10, with 8 bases in between. The V gene's germline CDR1 is SGHAT and CDR2 FQNNGV. CDR3 size: 12 residues. The CDR3 protein is CASSLERNAQYF. The CDR3 DNA reads as TGTGCCAGCAGCTTAGAGAGGAATGCGCAGTATTTT. The whole variable domain, filled in from reference TRBV11-2 and TRBJ2-3, reads EAGVAQSPRYKIIEKRQSVAFWCNPISGHATLYWYQQILGQGPKLLIQFQNNGVVDDSQLPKDRFSAERLKGVDSTLKIQPAKLEDSAVYLCASSLERNAQYFGPGTRLTVL.

The rearrangement uses TRBV7-9 and TRBJ2-5; 7 nucleotides agree with TRBD1. The J call may be mistaken, given a closer DNA end match to TRBJ2-7. CDR1 is SEHNR, CDR2 FQNEAQ, per germline (reference sequence). CDR3 length: 15 residues. The CDR3 region has the DNA TGTGCCAGCAGCAGCCGACAGGGAATCACCTACGAGCAGTACTTC. It translates to CASSSRQGITYEQYF.

This chain links TRBV20-1 with TRBJ1-2, with a weak D call TRBD1 (6 bases). CDR3 length equals 15 residues. Germline CDR1 reads DFQATT; CDR2 reads SNEGSKA (reference sequence). The ends were cut back, 1 base at V and 4 bases at J, with 16 bases in the middle. The CDR3 nucleotides read TGCAGTGCTAGAGGCCAACAGGGAGGGACCTATGGCTACACCTTC. Protein: CSARGQQGGTYGYTF.

V usage is TRBV27 and J usage is TRBJ2-1; TRBD2 aligns across 8 bases. CDR3 size: 16 residues. Germline CDR1 is MNHEY and CDR2 is SMNVEV (reference sequence). With V trimmed by 6 bases and J by 0 bases, 7 bases remained unmatched. The CDR3 loop reads CASSPGGAYSYNEQFF. CDR3 nucleotide sequence: TGTGCCAGCAGCCCGGGAGGGGCGTACTCCTACAATGAGCAGTTCTTC.

The gene calls are TRBV6-1 and TRBJ1-1, with unresolved D. Germline V gene lookup returns CDR1 MNHNS and CDR2 SASEGT. V lost 7 bases to trimming and J lost 1 base, with 13 bases between them. This CDR3 contains 14 residues. The CDR3 DNA follows: TGTGCCAGCAAAAAAGGACGGGAGAACACTGAAGCTTTCTTT. It is translated as CASKKGRENTEAFF.

Worth noting for this clonotype: At one end the junction does not follow the germline gene, possibly because of a read error. The chain combines TRBV6-5 with TRBJ2-7; D tentatively reads TRBD1 or TRBD2 (6 bases each). The end of the DNA fits TRBJ2-5 better, so the J call may be wrong. The CDR3 has 15 amino acids. Per the germline V gene, CDR1 is MNHEY and CDR2 is SVGAGI. For the CDR3, the DNA is TGTGCCGGCAGTTATTCCGTAGGGGGGTTGGAGACCCAGTACTTC. Translated: CAGSYSVGGLETQYF.